This T cell receptor beta chain was documented in a study of glioma-infiltrating T cells. Turning to the study itself: Low-grade gliomas were grade II; glioblastomas were grade IV at initial diagnosis. Before surgery, glioma patients received dexamethasone for at most six days. Study-level findings and limits: A blood CDR3 motif signature was depleted in highly divergent patients.

The iRepertoire nested amplicon-rescue multiplex PCR amplified TCR alpha and beta CDR3s from RNA. For one-step reverse transcription and amplification, about 85-400 ng of tissue mRNA or PBMC total RNA was used. In TCRdb, the multiplex PCR reads were re-called with MiXCR into one record per CDR3 protein. The sample consists of 300,000 to 450,000 distinct CDR3 sequences, 41% of them appearing once. The table lists this clonotype with a few counts. Its antigen is unknown. Sequenced sample: glioma tissue, nonneoplastic brain tissue, or PBMCs (not recorded which). The clonotype was recovered from a human donor with low-grade glioma or glioblastoma, undergoing nonglioma brain surgery, or in good health (not recorded which).

The CDR3 DNA is TGCGCCAGCAGCCCTACGGGACTAGCGCAAGATACGCAGTATTTT. It yields the protein CASSPTGLAQDTQYF. J is TRBJ2-3 and V is TRBV4-1; 10 nucleotides agree with TRBD2. Germline V lookup: CDR1 MGHRA, CDR2 YSYEKL. The length of the CDR3 is 15 residues. Trimming removed 4 bases from V and 5 bases from J; junction bases left unmatched: 6.